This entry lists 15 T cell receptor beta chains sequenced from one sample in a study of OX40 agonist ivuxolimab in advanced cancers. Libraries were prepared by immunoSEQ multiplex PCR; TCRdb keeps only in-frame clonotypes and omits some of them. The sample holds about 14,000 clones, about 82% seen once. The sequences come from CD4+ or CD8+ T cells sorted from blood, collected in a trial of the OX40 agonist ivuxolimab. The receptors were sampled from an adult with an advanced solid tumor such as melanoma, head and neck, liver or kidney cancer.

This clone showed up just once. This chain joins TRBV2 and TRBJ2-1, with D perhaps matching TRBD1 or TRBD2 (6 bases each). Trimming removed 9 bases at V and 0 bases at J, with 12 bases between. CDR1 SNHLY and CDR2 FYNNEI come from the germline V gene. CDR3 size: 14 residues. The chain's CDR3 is CASRGEGSYNEQFF. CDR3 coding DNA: TGTGCCAGTAGGGGGGAAGGCTCCTACAATGAGCAGTTCTTC.

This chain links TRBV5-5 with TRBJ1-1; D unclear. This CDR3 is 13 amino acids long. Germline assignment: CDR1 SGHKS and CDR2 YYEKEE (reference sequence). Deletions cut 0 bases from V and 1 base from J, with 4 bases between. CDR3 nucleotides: TGTGCCAGCAGCTTGGGACCGAACACTGAAGCTTTCTTT. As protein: CASSLGPNTEAFF.

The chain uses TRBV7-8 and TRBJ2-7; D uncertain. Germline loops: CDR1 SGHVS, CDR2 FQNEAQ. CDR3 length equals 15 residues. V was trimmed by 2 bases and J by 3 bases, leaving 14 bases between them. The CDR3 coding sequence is TGTGCCAGCAGCTTACTATGGGATACCCGCTACGAGCAGTACTTC. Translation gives CASSLLWDTRYEQYF.

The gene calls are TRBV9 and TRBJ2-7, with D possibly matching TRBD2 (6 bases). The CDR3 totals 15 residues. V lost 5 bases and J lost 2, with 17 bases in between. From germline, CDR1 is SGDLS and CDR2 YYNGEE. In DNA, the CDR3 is TGTGCCAGCAGTCCTACCGGGACTTTTACCTACGAGCAGTACTTC. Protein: CASSPTGTFTYEQYF. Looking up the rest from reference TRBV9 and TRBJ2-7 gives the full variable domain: DSGVTQTPKHLITATGQRVTLRCSPRSGDLSVYWYQQSLDQGLQFLIQYYNGEERAKGNILERFSAQQFPDLHSELNLSSLELGDSALYFCASSPTGTFTYEQYFGPGTRLTVT.

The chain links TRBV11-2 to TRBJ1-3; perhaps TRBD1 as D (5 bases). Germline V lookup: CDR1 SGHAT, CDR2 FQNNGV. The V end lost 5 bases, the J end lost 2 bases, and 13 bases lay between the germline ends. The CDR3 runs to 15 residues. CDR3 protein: CASSPPRGAGNTIYF. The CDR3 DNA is TGTGCCAGCAGCCCCCCGCGGGGCGCTGGAAACACCATATATTTT.

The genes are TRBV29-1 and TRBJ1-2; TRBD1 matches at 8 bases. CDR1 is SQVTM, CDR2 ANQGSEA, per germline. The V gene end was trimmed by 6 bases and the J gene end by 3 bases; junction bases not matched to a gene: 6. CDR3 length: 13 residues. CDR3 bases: TGCAGCGTGCAGGGGGCCCGGCACTATGGCTACACCTTC. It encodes CSVQGARHYGYTF.

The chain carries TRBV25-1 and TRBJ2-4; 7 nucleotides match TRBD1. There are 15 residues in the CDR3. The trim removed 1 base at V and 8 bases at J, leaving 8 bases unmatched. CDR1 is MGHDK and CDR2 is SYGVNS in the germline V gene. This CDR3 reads CASSESTGALDIQYF. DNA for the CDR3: TGTGCCAGCAGTGAATCTACAGGGGCGCTGGACATTCAGTACTTC.

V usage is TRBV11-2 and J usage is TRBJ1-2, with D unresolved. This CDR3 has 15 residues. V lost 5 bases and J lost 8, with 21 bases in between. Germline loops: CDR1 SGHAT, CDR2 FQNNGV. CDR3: CASSESGNSLHGYTF. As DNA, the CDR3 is TGTGCCAGCAGCGAGAGTGGAAATTCACTCCACGGCTACACCTTC.

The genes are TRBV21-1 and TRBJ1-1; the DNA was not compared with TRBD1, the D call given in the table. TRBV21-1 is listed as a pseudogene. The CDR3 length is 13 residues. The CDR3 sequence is CAIRQGPNTEAFF. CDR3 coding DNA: TGTGCCATCCGGCAGGGTCCTAACACTGAAGCTTTCTTT.

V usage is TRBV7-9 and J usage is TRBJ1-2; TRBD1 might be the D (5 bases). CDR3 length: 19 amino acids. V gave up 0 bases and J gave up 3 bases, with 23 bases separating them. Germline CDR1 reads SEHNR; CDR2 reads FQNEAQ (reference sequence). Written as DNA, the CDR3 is TGTGCCAGCAGCTTAGCCGGGGGGGACCCCACACCTTTAGACTATGGCTACACCTTC. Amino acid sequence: CASSLAGGDPTPLDYGYTF.

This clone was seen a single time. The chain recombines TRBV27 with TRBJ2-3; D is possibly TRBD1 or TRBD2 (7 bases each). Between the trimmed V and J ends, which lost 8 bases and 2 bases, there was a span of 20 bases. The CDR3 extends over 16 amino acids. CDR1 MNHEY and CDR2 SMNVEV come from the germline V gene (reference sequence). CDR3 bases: TGTGCCAGCTCAGGGGGAGGGGGGGCGAACACAGATACGCAGTATTTT. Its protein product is CASSGGGGANTDTQYF.

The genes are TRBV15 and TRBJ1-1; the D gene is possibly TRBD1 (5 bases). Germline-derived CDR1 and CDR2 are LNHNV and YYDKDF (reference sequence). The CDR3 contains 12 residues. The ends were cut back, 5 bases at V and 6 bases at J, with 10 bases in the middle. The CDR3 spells CATSGGGAEAFF. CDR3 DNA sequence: TGTGCCACCAGCGGTGGAGGGGCTGAAGCTTTCTTT.

CDR3 sequence: CASRPAVFPYEQYF. In nucleotides, the CDR3 is TGTGCCAGCAGACCCGCCGTCTTTCCCTACGAGCAGTACTTC. V usage is TRBV7-9 and J usage is TRBJ2-7; D is ambiguous. This CDR3 region has 14 residues. Looked up from germline, CDR1 is SEHNR and CDR2 is FQNEAQ (reference sequence). V lost 6 bases to trimming and J lost 2 bases, with 14 bases between them.

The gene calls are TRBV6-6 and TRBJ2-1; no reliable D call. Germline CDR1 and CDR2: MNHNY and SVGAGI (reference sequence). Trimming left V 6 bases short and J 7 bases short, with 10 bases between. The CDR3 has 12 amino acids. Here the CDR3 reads CASSPVGNEQFF. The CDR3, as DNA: TGTGCCAGCAGCCCCGTAGGGAATGAGCAGTTCTTC.

CDR3 coding DNA: TGCGCCAGCAGCGGTGGACTAGGCCCTGGGCAGTACTTC. Its translation: CASSGGLGPGQYF. J is TRBJ2-7 and V is TRBV5-1, with 7 bases that match TRBD2. Germline lookup yields CDR1 SGHRS and CDR2 YFSETQ. Unmatched junction bases numbered 10, after V lost 4 bases and J lost 9 bases. The CDR3 extends over 13 amino acids. The full variable domain, its missing parts supplied by reference TRBV5-1 and TRBJ2-7, is KAGVTQTPRYLIKTRGQQVTLSCSPISGHRSVSWYQQTPGQGLQFLFEYFSETQRNKGNFPGRFSGRQFSNSRSEMNVSTLELGDSALYLCASSGGLGPGQYFGPGTRLTVT.